Presented here are 8 T cell receptor beta chains from one specimen sequenced in a study of pediatric ulcerative colitis. The repertoire was sequenced with immunoSEQ multiplex PCR; TCRdb's copy has only in-frame clones and lacks some. Among around 64,000 clones, roughly nine tenths were seen once, and the ten largest hold approximately 3.5%. The material sequenced was blood. These receptors all come from a boy younger than 18 with severe ulcerative colitis.

The V gene is TRBV19, the J gene TRBJ2-7; D possibly uses TRBD1 or TRBD2 (5 bases each). The ends were cut back, 5 bases at V and 5 bases at J, with 13 bases in the middle. The CDR3 sequence is 13 residues long. Germline V lookup: CDR1 LNHDA, CDR2 SQIVND (reference sequence). CDR3 loop: CASSASGTNEQYF. The CDR3 DNA sequence: TGTGCCAGTAGTGCATCAGGGACCAACGAGCAGTACTTC.

This sequence joins TRBV6-5 and TRBJ1-2; 8 bases match TRBD1. This CDR3 contains 12 residues. Germline trimming cut 6 bases from V and 6 bases from J; bases unmatched to any gene: 3. Germline assignment: CDR1 MNHEY and CDR2 SVGAGI. This chain's CDR3 is CASRSTGDGYTF. Here the CDR3 DNA reads TGTGCCAGCAGGTCGACAGGGGATGGCTACACCTTC.

The chain has TRBV29-1 and TRBJ2-3; 8 bases map to TRBD1. CDR3 length: 15 residues. Germline-derived CDR1 and CDR2 are SQVTM and ANQGSEA. J lost 4 bases, V lost 1 base, and 7 bases had no gene match. The CDR3 region is CSVEGSQGAPDTQYF. Written as DNA, the CDR3 is TGCAGCGTTGAAGGTTCGCAGGGGGCACCAGATACGCAGTATTTT.

This clone has a single count. The chain joins TRBV19 to TRBJ2-1, with D tentatively TRBD1 (6 bases). The CDR3 consists of 14 residues. Germline V gene data show CDR1 as LNHDA and CDR2 as SQIVND (reference sequence). Deletions cut 3 bases from V and 4 bases from J, with 10 bases between. CDR3 nucleotide sequence: TGTGCCAGTAGTATTGGGGGCCGGTACAATGAGCAGTTCTTC. It is translated as CASSIGGRYNEQFF.

The chain employs TRBV5-1 and TRBJ2-7; 7 positions match TRBD2. V shed 3 bases and J 1 base; nucleotides not matched to a gene: 4. The CDR3 is made up of 14 amino acids. Per the germline V gene, CDR1 is SGHRS and CDR2 is YFSETQ. CDR3 sequence (DNA): TGCGCCAGCAGCTCGGGAGGAGTGTCCTACGAGCAGTACTTC. Translating gives CASSSGGVSYEQYF.

The rearrangement links TRBV27 to TRBJ2-1; tentative D call: TRBD1 (6 bases). This CDR3 comprises 16 residues. With 7 bases removed from V and 8 bases from J, the gap between germline ends came to 24 bases. Germline assignment: CDR1 MNHEY and CDR2 SMNVEV (reference sequence). The DNA of the CDR3 is TGTGCCAGCACTTGGATTTTCGGAAGGGGGAACGATGAGCAGTTCTTC. The encoded protein is CASTWIFGRGNDEQFF.

This sequence joins TRBV6-5 and TRBJ1-1; D is undetermined. The CDR3 totals 16 residues. In germline, CDR1 is MNHEY, CDR2 SVGAGI. V shed 0 bases and J shed 5 bases, with 16 bases lying between them. CDR3 nucleotides: TGTGCCAGCAGTTACTCAAGGTTCAGGAGTAGGACTGAAGCTTTCTTT. Protein product: CASSYSRFRSRTEAFF.

This rearrangement joins TRBV6-4 to TRBJ2-5, with TRBD1 matching over 8 bases. Losses at the gene ends were 4 bases for V and 2 bases for J; bases not matched to a gene: 3. Germline lookup yields CDR1 MRHNA and CDR2 SNTAGT. CDR3 length: 14 residues. The CDR3 loop is CASSATGGQETQYF. In DNA form, the CDR3 reads TGTGCCAGCAGTGCCACAGGGGGGCAAGAGACCCAGTACTTC.